This is a list of T cell receptor beta chains from one sample in a study of vaccination effects on CD4 cells after COVID-19. Sequencing used immunoSEQ multiplex PCR; TCRdb keeps in-frame clones, though not all of them. This sample carries about 25,000 clones, approximately 73% of them seen once, and the ten largest clones take about 4.6%. Their antigens are not known. The sequencing used CD4+ T cells from PBMCs cultured with SARS-CoV-2 spike peptides, collected before COVID-19 vaccination. The receptors here all came from a human donor who received a COVID-19 vaccine. The CDR3 runs from the conserved cysteine through the conserved F or W. A D gene is named only where the DNA matches it firmly. For some rows the clone size is stated as once, few or many, or as a class when expanded; others skip it.

d_call,v_call,clone_size,j_call,cdr3_nt,cdr3_aa
NA,TRBV5-5,NA,TRBJ2-7,TGTGCCAGCAGGGCACCTACATTGTCCTACGAGCAGTACTTC,CASRAPTLSYEQYF
NA,TRBV5-1,NA,TRBJ2-7,TGCGCCAGCAGCCTGACAGCCTACGAGCAGTACTTC,CASSLTAYEQYF
TRBD1,TRBV5-1,NA,TRBJ2-2,TGCGCCAGCAGCTTGACGGGACAGCCCGCCACGAACACCGGGGAGCTGTTTTTT,CASSLTGQPATNTGELFF
TRBD1,TRBV28,NA,TRBJ1-4,TGTGCCAGCAGTTCGGGACAGGGCGTCGAAAAACTGTTTTTT,CASSSGQGVEKLFF
TRBD2,TRBV19,NA,TRBJ2-1,TGTGCCAGTAGTAAATTACTAGCGGGAGGTCTCTACAATGAGCAGTTCTTC,CASSKLLAGGLYNEQFF
NA,TRBV7-9,NA,TRBJ1-2,TGTGCCAGCAGCTTAGCCGGACGGGCCTTTAAGTATGGCTACACCTTC,CASSLAGRAFKYGYTF
NA,TRBV4-1,NA,TRBJ1-2,TGCGCCAGCAGCCAAGTGGCAGCCCCTAACTATGGCTACACCTTC,CASSQVAAPNYGYTF
NA,TRBV19,NA,TRBJ2-1,TGTGCCAGTAGTATAGGGGGGACATCTTACAATGAGCAGTTCTTC,CASSIGGTSYNEQFF
TRBD2,TRBV6-4,few,TRBJ2-3,TGTGCCAGCAGTGACTCGGCGGGAGCGGAGACAGATACGCAGTATTTT,CASSDSAGAETDTQYF
TRBD2,TRBV5-1,NA,TRBJ2-2,TGCGCCAGCAGCCGGGTCGTGCTAGCGGGGGCGAACACCGGGGAGCTGTTTTTT,CASSRVVLAGANTGELFF
TRBD1,TRBV28,once,TRBJ1-6,TGTGCCAGCGGCCGACAGGGGAATTCACCCCTCCACTTT,CASGRQGNSPLHF